This T cell receptor (beta chain) stems from a study of T cells in Graves' hyperthyroidism and ophthalmopathy. Researchers took RNA transcripts and amplified the TCR beta CDR3 regions from them. Carried out on the TCR CDR3, a first-round RT-PCR used the HTBI primer set. From the multiplex PCR reads, TCRdb called clonotypes with MiXCR, one entry per CDR3 protein. The repertoire consists of around 600,000 distinct CDR3 sequences, with about 14% occurring once and the leading ten covering roughly 7.7%. This CDR3 comprises 14 residues. Trimming removed 5 bases at V and 3 bases at J, with 14 bases between. From germline, CDR1 is MNHNS and CDR2 SASEGT. At least ten counts were recorded for this clonotype.

Sequencing was done on a sample of blood. The chain combines TRBV6-1 with TRBJ2-7, with D hard to call. This clonotype was sampled from a woman aged 18 to 35 with Graves' ophthalmopathy. This CDR3 reads CASSQESPLYEQYF. Written as DNA, the CDR3 is TGTGCCAGCAGTCAGGAGTCTCCCCTCTACGAGCAGTACTTC.